These 24 T cell receptor beta chains came from one sample sequenced in a study of identical twins. TCRdb used MiXCR to reprocess the 5' RACE reads, holding one entry per CDR3 protein. Counted here are under 20,000 distinct CDR3 sequences, 69% occurring once; the ten biggest clones make up 5.5% to 7.5%. The source material was memory (CD45RO+) T cells sorted from blood. The receptor set was obtained from a woman younger than 35 in good health. This table probably holds off-target reads from a library built for another chain.

There are a few counts of this clonotype. The chain combines TRBV4-1 with TRBJ1-1; tentative D call: TRBD1 (5 bases). The CDR3 has 17 residues. CDR1 and CDR2 (germline): MGHRA, YSYEKL. The V end was cut by 1 base, the J end by 0 bases, with 15 bases between. This chain's CDR3 is CASSQALPDIMNTEAFF. CDR3 in DNA: TGCGCCAGCAGCCAAGCATTGCCGGACATCATGAACACTGAAGCTTTCTTT.

This chain links TRBV7-2 with TRBJ1-1, with a tentative D call TRBD1 (5 bases). Germline V gene sequence: CDR1 SGHTA, CDR2 FQGNSA. The V gene lost 4 bases and the J gene lost 1 base, with 7 bases spanning the gap. The CDR3 length is 13 residues. The CDR3: CASSSQGNTEAFF. In nucleotides, the CDR3 is TGTGCCAGCAGCTCTCAGGGGAACACTGAAGCTTTCTTT. The whole variable domain, filled in from reference TRBV7-2 and TRBJ1-1, reads GAGVSQSPSNKVTEKGKDVELRCDPISGHTALYWYRQSLGQGLEFLIYFQGNSAPDKSGLPSDRFSAERTGGSVSTLTIQRTQQEDSAVYLCASSSQGNTEAFFGQGTRLTVV.

V and J are TRBV20-1 and TRBJ2-1, with 7 bases identical to TRBD2. The CDR3 extends over 14 amino acids. V gave up 6 bases and J gave up 7 bases; unmatched junction bases: 12. CDR1 is DFQATT and CDR2 is SNEGSKA in the germline V gene (reference sequence). CDR3 in DNA: TGCAGTGCAACAAGAGCGGGGCTTATTAATGAGCAGTTCTTC. It is translated as CSATRAGLINEQFF.

The chain is built from TRBV12-3 or TRBV12-4 and TRBJ1-3; a possible D gene is TRBD1 (5 bases). The CDR3 loop spans 14 amino acids. The V and J ends lost 5 bases and 0 bases respectively, with 8 bases between them. CDR3 sequence (DNA): TGTGCCAGCAGTCAGCAGGGCTCTGGAAACACCATATATTTT. Translating gives CASSQQGSGNTIYF.

The chain couples TRBV7-2 to TRBJ1-6; TRBD1 agrees at 7 bases. The CDR3 loop spans 13 amino acids. The germline V gene encodes CDR1 SGHTA and CDR2 FQGNSA. With 1 base clipped from V and 9 bases from J, the junction kept 0 bases outside the gene matches. The CDR3 sequence: CASSLGQGSPLHF. In nucleotides, the CDR3 is TGTGCCAGCAGCTTAGGACAGGGTTCACCCCTCCACTTT.

The V call is TRBV29-1, the J call TRBJ1-5; D perhaps matches TRBD1 (6 bases). Trimming took 6 bases from V and 1 from J, leaving 7 bases between them. Germline V CDR1 and CDR2: SQVTM, ANQGSEA. This CDR3 is 12 amino acids long. The CDR3 nucleotides are TGCAGCGTACAGGGAAGCAATCAGCCCCAGCATTTT. Amino acid sequence: CSVQGSNQPQHF.

The chain combines TRBV9 with TRBJ2-1, with 11 bases fitting TRBD2. V was pared by 0 bases and J by 8 bases, with 4 bases of the junction left unmatched. Germline V gene sequence: CDR1 SGDLS, CDR2 YYNGEE. The CDR3 covers 15 residues. The CDR3 nucleotides read TGTGCCAGCAGCGTAGCACTAGCGGGAGAGTATGAGCAGTTCTTC. Its translation is CASSVALAGEYEQFF.

This clonotype was seen more than once but under ten times. The rearrangement uses TRBV29-1 and TRBJ2-3; D is possibly TRBD2 (6 bases). Trimming cost V 4 bases and J 2 bases, with 13 bases left between them. Germline CDR1 is SQVTM and CDR2 is ANQGSEA. The CDR3 extends over 14 amino acids. The chain's CDR3 is CSVVLGDSTDTQYF. CDR3 nucleotides: TGCAGCGTTGTATTGGGGGACTCCACAGATACGCAGTATTTT.

The chain combines TRBV4-3 with TRBJ2-2; TRBD2 matches at 8 bases. Germline CDR1 LGHNA, CDR2 YSLEER. With 1 base clipped from V and 3 bases from J, the junction kept 7 bases outside the gene matches. This CDR3 spans 17 amino acids. This chain's CDR3 is CASSQGVTSGYTGELFF. The CDR3 DNA sequence: TGCGCCAGCAGCCAAGGTGTTACTAGCGGTTACACCGGGGAGCTGTTTTTT.

The CDR3 sequence is CASSLVSGGETQYF. As DNA, the CDR3 is TGTGCCAGCAGCTTAGTTAGCGGGGGAGAGACCCAGTACTTC. V gene TRBV7-2 combines with J gene TRBJ2-5, with TRBD2 matching 9 bases. The CDR3 is made up of 14 amino acids. Germline CDR1 and CDR2: SGHTA and FQGNSA. Trimming removed 1 base from V and 4 bases from J; junction bases left unmatched: 1.

J is TRBJ1-1 and V is TRBV11-1; a possible D gene is TRBD1 (5 bases). The germline CDR1 and CDR2 sequences are SGHAT and FQDESV (reference sequence). This CDR3 region has 13 residues. Trimming took 7 bases from V and 3 from J, leaving 12 bases between them. The CDR3, as DNA: TGTGCCAGCAACAAAGGAGGGGACACTGAAGCTTTCTTT. This gives the protein CASNKGGDTEAFF.

The V gene is TRBV18, the J gene TRBJ2-6; no clear D. Per germline, CDR1 KGHSH and CDR2 LQKENI. V was trimmed by 2 bases and J by 3 bases, leaving 8 bases between them. CDR3 length: 15 residues. For the CDR3, the DNA is TGTGCCAGCTCACCAGGTGAGCTTGGGGCCAACGTCCTGACTTTC. Translating it yields CASSPGELGANVLTF. The whole variable domain, filled in from reference TRBV18 and TRBJ2-6, reads NAGVMQNPRHLVRRRGQEARLRCSPMKGHSHVYWYRQLPEEGLKFMVYLQKENIIDESGMPKERFSAEFPKEGPSILRIQQVVRGDSAAYFCASSPGELGANVLTFGAGSRLTVL.

J is TRBJ2-7 and V is TRBV6-2 or TRBV6-3, with D maybe TRBD2 (6 bases). The CDR3 consists of 17 residues. Looked up from germline, CDR1 is MNHEY and CDR2 is SVGEGT. Trimming removed 4 bases from V and 0 bases from J, with 19 bases in between. Here the CDR3 reads CASSLLTLAETSYEQYF. DNA of the CDR3: TGTGCCAGCAGTTTACTCACTTTAGCGGAGACCTCCTACGAGCAGTACTTC.

The CDR3 coding sequence is TGTGCCGCCGGGGAGCTGTTTTTT. It specifies CAAGELFF. The J gene is TRBJ2-2, the V gene TRBV7-9; no definite D call. Germline CDR1 and CDR2: SEHNR and FQNEAQ (reference sequence). The V gene lost 11 bases and the J gene lost 6 bases, with 1 base spanning the gap. This CDR3 region has 8 residues.

The gene calls are TRBV6-2 or TRBV6-3 and TRBJ2-3, with 7 bases matching TRBD2. Germline V gives CDR1 MNHEY, CDR2 SVGEGT. V trimming: 4 bases; J trimming: 7 bases; junction bases outside the gene matches: 8. The CDR3 consists of 14 residues. The CDR3 bases are TGTGCCAGCAGTTGGGCGGGAGAACGCAATACGCAGTATTTT. It codes for CASSWAGERNTQYF.

The CDR3 protein is CASSRTSGRGNTGELFF. For the CDR3, the DNA is TGTGCCAGCAGCAGGACTAGCGGGAGGGGGAACACCGGGGAGCTGTTTTTT. J is TRBJ2-2 and V is TRBV5-5; 15 positions agree with TRBD2. V trimming: 4 bases; J trimming: 1 base; junction bases outside the gene matches: 2. CDR3 length: 17 residues. Germline assignment: CDR1 SGHKS and CDR2 YYEKEE (reference sequence).

The chain combines TRBV10-3 with TRBJ2-1; 8 bases match TRBD2. The CDR3 covers 14 residues. The V and J ends lost 6 bases and 1 base, in that order; junction bases with no gene match: 2. Germline CDR1 ENHRY, CDR2 SYGVKD. The CDR3 DNA reads as TGTGCCATCAGAGCGGGAGTGTCCTACAATGAGCAGTTCTTC. It translates to CAIRAGVSYNEQFF.

The V and J genes are TRBV2 and TRBJ2-5; D remains ambiguous. The germline V gene encodes CDR1 SNHLY and CDR2 FYNNEI. Deletions cut 2 bases from V and 1 base from J, with 8 bases between. This CDR3 contains 14 residues. The CDR3 loop reads CASSELIVQETQYF. The DNA for the CDR3 is TGTGCCAGCAGTGAATTAATAGTCCAAGAGACCCAGTACTTC.

This clonotype was detected a few times. The chain recombines TRBV12-3 or TRBV12-4 with TRBJ2-5; D not certain. Trimming took off 4 bases at V and 0 bases at J, with 12 bases between the two ends. The length of the CDR3 is 15 residues. The CDR3 here is CASSSYSGYQETQYF. As DNA, the CDR3 is TGTGCCAGCAGTTCGTACTCAGGCTACCAAGAGACCCAGTACTTC.

This clonotype was seen only once. The chain employs TRBV20-1 and TRBJ2-1; 10 nucleotides match TRBD1. CDR3 length: 14 amino acids. After removal of 4 bases from V and 8 bases from J, the junction contained 8 bases not matched to a gene. CDR1 and CDR2 (germline): DFQATT, SNEGSKA (reference sequence). Here the CDR3 reads CSATRQGALDEQFF. The CDR3 DNA is TGCAGTGCTACCCGACAGGGGGCGTTGGATGAGCAGTTCTTC.

This chain links TRBV24-1 with TRBJ2-3; D ambiguous. There are 14 residues in the CDR3. The germline CDR1 and CDR2 sequences are KGHDR and SFDVKD. V lost 3 bases and J lost 3, with 9 bases in between. The CDR3 loop reads CATSDSKRTDTQYF. DNA for the CDR3: TGTGCCACCAGTGATAGTAAGCGTACAGATACGCAGTATTTT.

V is TRBV29-1 and J is TRBJ2-1, with 8 positions matching TRBD2. Per germline, CDR1 SQVTM and CDR2 ANQGSEA. V shed 3 bases and J 8 bases; nucleotides not matched to a gene: 9. There are 14 residues in the CDR3. The CDR3, as DNA: TGCAGCGTTGACAACGGGAGGGGGTTTGATGAGCAGTTCTTC. Translating it yields CSVDNGRGFDEQFF.

The gene calls are TRBV3-1 and TRBJ2-1; 13 bases map to TRBD2. J lost 8 bases, V lost 1 base, and 2 bases had no gene match. CDR1 and CDR2 (germline): LGHDT, YNNKEL (reference sequence). The CDR3 loop spans 15 amino acids. The chain's CDR3 is CASSQGTSGSDEQFF. The CDR3 coding sequence is TGTGCCAGCAGCCAAGGGACTAGCGGGAGCGATGAGCAGTTCTTC.

This chain links TRBV18 with TRBJ2-7; D unclear. The CDR3 contains 11 residues. The germline CDR1 and CDR2 sequences are KGHSH and LQKENI. V shed 6 bases and J shed 5 bases, with 8 bases lying between them. CDR3 nucleotides: TGTGCCAGCTCGCAATTGGACGAGCAGTACTTC. Its translation: CASSQLDEQYF.